Below are 18 T cell receptor beta chains sequenced from a single sample in a study of T cells in Graves' hyperthyroidism and ophthalmopathy. RNA transcripts served as the template for amplifying TCR beta CDR3 regions. During a first-round RT-PCR of the TCR CDR3, the HTBI primer set was used. Via MiXCR, TCRdb re-called the multiplex PCR reads, giving one row per CDR3 protein. There are roughly 350,000 distinct CDR3 sequences in the sample; approximately 13% occur only once, and 34% lies in the top ten. Sequences were obtained from blood. The receptors were gathered from a woman in her thirties or forties with Graves' ophthalmopathy.

This clonotype appeared many times. The V and J genes are TRBV6-2 or TRBV6-3 and TRBJ1-1, with unresolved D. V lost 5 bases and J lost 2, with 12 bases in between. Germline CDR1 MNHEY, CDR2 SVGEGT. This CDR3 contains 14 residues. The CDR3 region is CASSLLSLNTEAFF. The CDR3 DNA follows: TGTGCCAGCAGTCTTCTCTCCCTAAACACTGAAGCTTTCTTT.

The CDR3 loop is CATRMGLAGGSSGANVLTF. The CDR3 nucleotides are TGTGCCACCCGGATGGGGCTAGCGGGAGGATCATCCGGGGCCAACGTCCTGACTTTC. The chain couples TRBV12-3 or TRBV12-4 to TRBJ2-6, with 11 bases lining up with TRBD2. The CDR3 extends over 19 amino acids. V shed 10 bases, J shed 4 bases, and the junction held 18 bases outside the gene matches.

The V call is TRBV10-2, the J call TRBJ1-2, with D unresolved. The V gene lost 5 bases and the J gene lost 3 bases, with 13 bases spanning the gap. Per the germline V gene, CDR1 is WSHSY and CDR2 is SAAADI. This CDR3 has 14 amino acids. As DNA, the CDR3 is TGCGCCAGCAGTCCAGGAGGGTTTTACTATGGCTACACCTTC. Translated, it gives CASSPGGFYYGYTF.

The chain has TRBV7-7 and TRBJ2-2; possibly TRBD1 for D (6 bases). The length of the CDR3 is 14 residues. Germline values: CDR1 SSHAT, CDR2 FNYEAQ (reference sequence). This chain's CDR3 is CASRPGENTGELFF. For the CDR3, the DNA is TGTGCTAGCCGTCCAGGGGAGAACACCGGGGAGCTGTTTTTT.

As concerns this clonotype: A much larger clone sits a single nucleotide away, making a read error possible. The chain has TRBV2 and TRBJ2-7; TRBD1 aligns across 7 bases. V lost 4 bases and J lost 2; bases outside the gene matches: 2. The CDR3 is 13 residues long. Germline V gene lookup returns CDR1 SNHLY and CDR2 FYNNEI. This CDR3 reads CASSGQGTYEQYF. The CDR3 nucleotides read TGTGCCAGCAGTGGACAGGGTACCTACGAGCAGTACTTC.

Notes on this clonotype: This likely comes from a read error, as the CDR3 has no conserved phenylalanine or tryptophan at its end. V and J are TRBV24-1 and TRBJ2-3, with D unclear. V was clipped by 3 bases and J by 6 bases, with 9 bases between them. CDR3 length: 13 amino acids. The V gene's germline CDR1 is KGHDR and CDR2 SFDVKD. The CDR3 loop reads CATSDRYLDTQYC. CDR3 coding DNA: TGTGCCACCAGTGATCGGTATCTGGATACGCAGTATTGT.

This clonotype was counted a few times. The chain uses TRBV6-2 or TRBV6-3 and TRBJ1-2; D is unclear. This CDR3 has 15 residues. Germline V gene lookup returns CDR1 MNHEY and CDR2 SVGEGT. The V gene lost 2 bases and the J gene lost 8 bases, with 18 bases spanning the gap. This chain's CDR3 is CASSYGGTDTRGYTF. As DNA, the CDR3 is TGTGCCAGCAGTTACGGTGGCACAGACACTCGCGGCTACACCTTC.

Many counts were recorded for this clonotype. The CDR3 loop reads CASGGRTSGRSSYEQYF. The CDR3 nucleotides are TGTGCCAGCGGAGGTCGGACTAGCGGGAGGAGCTCCTACGAGCAGTACTTC. The V call is TRBV11-2, the J call TRBJ2-7; 14 positions agree with TRBD2. Looked up from germline, CDR1 is SGHAT and CDR2 is FQNNGV. The CDR3 covers 17 residues. V shed 8 bases and J 0 bases; nucleotides not matched to a gene: 9.

V gene TRBV4-1 combines with J gene TRBJ2-1, with D perhaps TRBD1 (5 bases). The CDR3 has 13 amino acids. The V gene's germline CDR1 is MGHRA and CDR2 YSYEKL. Trimming left V 4 bases short and J 5 bases short, with 9 bases between. For the CDR3, the DNA is TGCGCCAGCAGCCTGGGGCGCGACAATGAGCAGTTCTTC. Protein product: CASSLGRDNEQFF.

The V gene is TRBV29-1, the J gene TRBJ2-2, with 9 nucleotides matching TRBD1. V trimming: 4 bases; J trimming: 5 bases; junction bases outside the gene matches: 5. Germline-derived CDR1 and CDR2 are SQVTM and ANQGSEA. CDR3 length: 14 amino acids. The CDR3 DNA follows: TGCAGCGTTGGACAGGGGGGTACTACCGGGGAGCTGTTTTTT. Its protein is CSVGQGGTTGELFF.

This clonotype was seen many times. The V call is TRBV6-1, the J call TRBJ2-3; no definite D call. Per the germline V gene, CDR1 is MNHNS and CDR2 is SASEGT. The CDR3 extends over 13 amino acids. The V end was cut by 5 bases, the J end by 4 bases, with 10 bases between. Here the CDR3 reads CASSLRAADTQYF. In DNA, the CDR3 is TGTGCCAGCAGTTTACGGGCAGCAGATACGCAGTATTTT.

The table lists this clonotype with many counts. This chain uses TRBV6-2 or TRBV6-3 with TRBJ1-5, with TRBD1 as a possible D gene (6 bases). Germline-derived CDR1 and CDR2 are MNHEY and SVGEGT. Between the trimmed V and J ends, which lost 6 bases and 6 bases, there was a span of 18 bases. The CDR3 totals 15 residues. The CDR3 spells CASSKWGGRSQPQHF. The DNA for the CDR3 is TGTGCCAGCAGCAAATGGGGGGGCCGGAGTCAGCCCCAGCATTTT.

This clonotype came up many times. V and J are TRBV28 and TRBJ1-2; no firm D call. V lost 5 bases and J lost 5, with 6 bases in between. The germline gives CDR1 MDHEN, CDR2 SYDVKM. CDR3 length equals 11 residues. The CDR3 nucleotides are TGTGCCAGCAGTCAACTTTATGGCTACACCTTC. This encodes CASSQLYGYTF.

Details on this clonotype: A much larger clone differs from this one at a single base, so this may be a read error. The rearrangement uses TRBV11-2 and TRBJ2-5; D assignment may be TRBD1 or TRBD2 (5 bases each). The CDR3 has 14 amino acids. Per germline, CDR1 SGHAT and CDR2 FQNNGV. V lost 3 bases and J 7 bases, leaving 15 bases between the germline ends. CDR3 residues: CASSFNRGWGTQYF. The CDR3 DNA reads as TGTGCCAGCAGCTTCAACCGGGGCTGGGGGACCCAGTACTTC. Looking up the rest from reference TRBV11-2 and TRBJ2-5 gives the full variable domain: EAGVAQSPRYKIIEKRQSVAFWCNPISGHATLYWYQQILGQGPKLLIQFQNNGVVDDSQLPKDRFSAERLKGVDSTLKIQPAKLEDSAVYLCASSFNRGWGTQYFGPGTRLLVL.

This clonotype was picked up many times. V usage is TRBV12-3 or TRBV12-4 and J usage is TRBJ2-2, with D perhaps matching TRBD2 (6 bases). The V and J ends lost 4 bases and 6 bases respectively, with 12 bases between them. The CDR3 totals 14 residues. The CDR3 DNA follows: TGTGCCAGCAGTTCGAGACTAGTGGCCGGGGAGCTGTTTTTT. Translating it yields CASSSRLVAGELFF.

This clonotype was detected ten times or more. CDR3 sequence (DNA): TGTGCCAGCAGCCAACAGGGTGAAAAACTGTTTTTT. Protein product: CASSQQGEKLFF. This chain links TRBV14 with TRBJ1-4, with D possibly being TRBD1 (5 bases). The CDR3 has 12 amino acids. V lost 2 bases to trimming and J lost 7 bases, with 5 bases between them. CDR1 and CDR2 (germline): SGHDN, FVKESK.

This clonotype was detected many times. The rearrangement links TRBV11-2 to TRBJ2-5; 9 positions match TRBD2. The CDR3 contains 17 residues. The V and J ends lost 1 base and 2 bases, in that order; junction bases with no gene match: 8. Germline V gives CDR1 SGHAT, CDR2 FQNNGV. In nucleotides, the CDR3 is TGTGCCAGCAGCTTAGGTGCTCTAGCGGGGCGACAAGAGACCCAGTACTTC. Translated: CASSLGALAGRQETQYF.

This clonotype was counted at least ten times. V gene TRBV7-9 combines with J gene TRBJ2-5, with D tentatively TRBD1 or TRBD2 (5 bases each). Germline lookup yields CDR1 SEHNR and CDR2 FQNEAQ (reference sequence). The CDR3 has 15 residues. Trimming shortened V by 2 bases and J by 5 bases, and 15 bases separated the two germline ends. The CDR3 loop reads CASSLSVGESETQYF. The CDR3 coding sequence is TGTGCCAGCAGCTTATCGGTAGGGGAGTCGGAGACCCAGTACTTC.